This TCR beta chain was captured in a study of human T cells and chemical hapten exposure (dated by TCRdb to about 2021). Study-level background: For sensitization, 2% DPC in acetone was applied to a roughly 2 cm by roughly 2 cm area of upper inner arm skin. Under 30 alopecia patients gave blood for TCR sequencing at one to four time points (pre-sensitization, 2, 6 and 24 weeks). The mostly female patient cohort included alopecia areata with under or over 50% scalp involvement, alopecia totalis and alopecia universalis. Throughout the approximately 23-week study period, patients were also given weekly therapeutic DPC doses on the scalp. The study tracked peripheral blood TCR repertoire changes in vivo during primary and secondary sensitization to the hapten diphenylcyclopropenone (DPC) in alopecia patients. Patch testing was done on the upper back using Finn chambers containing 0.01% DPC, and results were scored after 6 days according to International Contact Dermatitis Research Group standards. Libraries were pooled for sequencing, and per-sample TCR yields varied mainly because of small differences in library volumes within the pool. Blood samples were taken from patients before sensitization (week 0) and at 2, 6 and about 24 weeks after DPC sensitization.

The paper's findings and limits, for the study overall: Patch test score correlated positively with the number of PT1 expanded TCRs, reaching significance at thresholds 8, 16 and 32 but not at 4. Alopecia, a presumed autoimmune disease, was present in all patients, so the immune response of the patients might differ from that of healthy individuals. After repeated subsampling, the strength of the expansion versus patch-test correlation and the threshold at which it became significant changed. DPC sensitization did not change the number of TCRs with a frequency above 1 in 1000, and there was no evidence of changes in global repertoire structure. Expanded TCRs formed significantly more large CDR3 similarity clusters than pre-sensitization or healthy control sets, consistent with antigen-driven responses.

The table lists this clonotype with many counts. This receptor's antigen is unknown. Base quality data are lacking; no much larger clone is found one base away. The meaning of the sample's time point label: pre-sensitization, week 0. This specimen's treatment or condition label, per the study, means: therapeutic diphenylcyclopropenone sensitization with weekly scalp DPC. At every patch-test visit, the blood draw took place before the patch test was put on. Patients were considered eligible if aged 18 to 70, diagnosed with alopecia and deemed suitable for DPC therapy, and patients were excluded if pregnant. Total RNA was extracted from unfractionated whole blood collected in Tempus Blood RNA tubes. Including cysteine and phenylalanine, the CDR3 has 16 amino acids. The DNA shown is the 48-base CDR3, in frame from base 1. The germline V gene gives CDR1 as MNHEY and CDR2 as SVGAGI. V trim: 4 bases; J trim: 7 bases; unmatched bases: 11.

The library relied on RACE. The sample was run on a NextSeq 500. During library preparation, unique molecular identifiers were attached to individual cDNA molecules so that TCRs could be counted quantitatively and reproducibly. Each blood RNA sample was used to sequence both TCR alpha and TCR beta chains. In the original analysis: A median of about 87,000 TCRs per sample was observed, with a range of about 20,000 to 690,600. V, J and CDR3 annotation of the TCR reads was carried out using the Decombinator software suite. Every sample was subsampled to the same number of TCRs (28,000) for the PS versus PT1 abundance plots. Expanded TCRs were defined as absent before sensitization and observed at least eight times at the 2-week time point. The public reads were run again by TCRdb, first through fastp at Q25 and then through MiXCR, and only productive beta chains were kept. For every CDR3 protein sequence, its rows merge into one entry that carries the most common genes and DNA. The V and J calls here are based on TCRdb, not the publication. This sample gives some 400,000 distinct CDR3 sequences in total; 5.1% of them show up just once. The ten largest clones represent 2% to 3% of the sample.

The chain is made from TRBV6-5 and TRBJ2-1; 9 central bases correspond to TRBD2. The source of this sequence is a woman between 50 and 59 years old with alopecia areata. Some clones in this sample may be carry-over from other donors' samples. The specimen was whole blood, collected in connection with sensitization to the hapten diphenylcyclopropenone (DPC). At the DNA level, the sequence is TGTGCCAGCAGTTTTCTCGGCGGGGGGGCAAAGAATGAGCAGTTCTTC. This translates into CASSFLGGGAKNEQFF.